The clone carrying this T cell receptor (beta chain) was observed many times. Germline V lookup: CDR1 DFQATT, CDR2 SNEGSKA (reference sequence). Trimming at V came to 7 bases and at J to 3 bases, leaving 15 bases not matched to a gene. This CDR3 comprises 16 residues. The data were obtained in a study of early T cells in non-severe SARS-CoV-2 infection. Unique molecular identifiers tagged individual cDNA molecules. TCRdb reprocessed the 5' RACE reads with MiXCR, giving one entry per CDR3 protein. This sample has roughly 46,000 distinct CDR3 sequences; over 5% occur once, and the top ten carry 5% to 6.5%.

V is TRBV20-1 and J is TRBJ2-1; 7 bases align to TRBD2. The source is an adult who was a healthcare worker with PCR-confirmed SARS-CoV-2 infection or an uninfected control (not recorded which). The specimen comprised whole blood, sampled at baseline. The CDR3 DNA is TGCAGTGTCATAAAACCTGCTAGCGGCGGCTACAATGAGCAGTTCTTC. It yields the protein CSVIKPASGGYNEQFF.